The present T cell receptor beta chain was sequenced within a study of cytomegalovirus exposure and HLA in healthy donors. Overall study findings and caveats: By a later analysis, the bulk of CMV-associated TCR beta chains appeared HLA-restricted. Links to common viral pathogens appeared, in a later analysis, for several of the most significant clusters. Other equally common chains were less clonally expanded than HLA-associated TCR beta chains, a later analysis showed.

Primers for the PCR totalled 60 Vbeta and 13 Jbeta. In the original processing: A later analysis tallied about 80 million unique TCR beta chains, 8.5 million to 11 million of them shared. Some clones are missing from TCRdb's copy, which holds only in-frame ones; the method was immunoSEQ multiplex PCR. V, J and clone size are taken as reported in that table, and D and trimming were inferred from the DNA itself. The sample yields tens of thousands of clones, 70% to 85% seen once. The CDR3 has 13 residues. The J segment lost 6 bases and the V segment lost 3 bases, leaving 2 bases of the junction unmatched. Germline V gene sequence: CDR1 SGHTS, CDR2 YDEGEE. Worth noting for this clone: No antigen is known for it.

The receptor's source is a man aged 45-65 years in good health and CMV-seronegative. Sequenced: PBMCs. V and J are TRBV5-8 and TRBJ1-5; 8 nucleotides agree with TRBD1. The CDR3 DNA reads as TGTGCCAGCAGCTGGACAGGGTTTCAGCCCCAGCATTTT. It is translated as CASSWTGFQPQHF. Together with reference TRBV5-8 and TRBJ1-5, the CDR3 gives the full variable domain: EAGVTQSPTHLIKTRGQQATLRCSPISGHTSVYWYQQALGLGLQFLLWYDEGEERNRGNFPPRFSGRQFPNYSSELNVNALELEDSALYLCASSWTGFQPQHFGDGTRLSIL.